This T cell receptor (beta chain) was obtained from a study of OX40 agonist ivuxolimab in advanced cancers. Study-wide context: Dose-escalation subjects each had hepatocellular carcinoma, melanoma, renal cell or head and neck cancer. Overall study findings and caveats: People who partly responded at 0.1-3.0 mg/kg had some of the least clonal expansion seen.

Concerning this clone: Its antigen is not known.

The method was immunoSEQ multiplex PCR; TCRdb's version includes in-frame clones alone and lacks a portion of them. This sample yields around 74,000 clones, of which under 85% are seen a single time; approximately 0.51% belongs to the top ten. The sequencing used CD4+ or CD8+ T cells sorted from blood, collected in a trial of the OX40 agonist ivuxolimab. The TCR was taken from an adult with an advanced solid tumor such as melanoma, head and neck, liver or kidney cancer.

CDR3 protein: CASSFELAQETQYF. The CDR3 DNA is TGTGCCAGCAGCTTCGAACTAGCGCAAGAGACCCAGTACTTC. The chain recombines TRBV5-6 with TRBJ2-5, with 7 bases lining up with TRBD2. CDR1 and CDR2 from the germline V gene are SGHDT and YYEEEE. The length of the CDR3 is 14 residues. The V segment lost 2 bases and the J segment 2 bases; nucleotides outside the gene matches: 3.